This record concerns one T cell receptor beta chain sequence. Its target is not known. This sample was taken from a study of CD8 T cells in ankylosing spondylitis. Points from the study as a whole: Ankylosing spondylitis blood seemed to carry a telltale TCR beta motif made of under 10 highly homologous variants.

Via MiXCR, TCRdb re-called the 5' RACE reads, giving one row per CDR3 protein. The repertoire consists of fewer than 500,000 distinct CDR3 sequences, with about 24% occurring once and the leading ten covering 0.89%. Germline CDR1 MNHNS, CDR2 SASEGT. V dropped 7 bases and J dropped 7 bases, with 13 bases sitting between them. This CDR3 is built from 12 residues. Sample: blood, either unsorted or a sorted T cell fraction (not recorded which). This rearrangement joins TRBV6-1 to TRBJ1-1; D may be TRBD1 (5 bases). This sequence originates from a male donor with ankylosing spondylitis. CDR3 in DNA: TGTGCCAGCATAGGGACCGCCATTGAAGCTTTCTTT. It is translated as CASIGTAIEAFF.